This T cell receptor beta chain derives from a study of tumor and adjacent non-tumor tissue in lung cancer. On the study more broadly: The cohort had roughly 11 adenocarcinoma, a couple of squamous cell and 1 small cell patients.

Notes on this clonotype: An end of the junction does not agree with germline; a read error may underlie this.

The template was RNA from unsorted bulk tissue. The normal lung tissue was taken more than 3 cm from the tumor edge. TCRbeta libraries were built with three rounds of nested PCR, modified from ARM-PCR. TCRdb independently ran MiXCR on the multiplex PCR reads; one entry per CDR3 protein. This sample has 110,000 or so distinct CDR3 sequences, with 60% to 65% found just once. The CDR3 contains 16 residues. The germline CDR1 and CDR2 sequences are SGHTA and FQGTGA. The receptor comes from a man between 60 and 75 years old with non-small cell lung cancer. The sequencing sample was made of distant non-tumor lung tissue. The genes are TRBV7-3 and TRBJ2-1; a weak D match, TRBD1 (6 bases). In DNA, the CDR3 is TGTGCCAGCAGCTTAACCCCCAGGGGCCCCATGAGTGAGCTGTTCTTC. As protein: CASSLTPRGPMSELFF.